The 27 T cell receptor beta chains in this list originate from one sample, sequenced in a study of PD-1 and CTLA-4 blockade in melanoma. Clones were sequenced by immunoSEQ multiplex PCR, and TCRdb holds only the in-frame ones, with some missing. The repertoire holds about 31,000 clones, with about 91% as singletons. The sample in question was CD8+ T cells from peripheral blood, obtained from a patient given anti-PD-1 treatment. The receptors shown here come from a human donor with melanoma.

The chain employs TRBV30 and TRBJ2-3; 8 nucleotides agree with TRBD2. The CDR3 length is 14 residues. Germline loops: CDR1 GTSNPN, CDR2 SVGIG (reference sequence). Germline trimming cut 1 base from V and 4 bases from J; bases unmatched to any gene: 4. DNA for the CDR3: TGTGCCTGGAGTGACAGCGGGGGAGCAGATACGCAGTATTTT. Amino acids: CAWSDSGGADTQYF.

This sequence joins TRBV2 and TRBJ2-1; D possibly corresponds to TRBD1 (6 bases). V was trimmed by 5 bases and J by 0 bases, leaving 11 bases between them. Germline lookup yields CDR1 SNHLY and CDR2 FYNNEI. There are 15 residues in the CDR3. The CDR3 nucleotides read TGTGCCAGCAGTTCAGGGGTGAGCTCCTACAATGAGCAGTTCTTC. It encodes CASSSGVSSYNEQFF.

This chain joins TRBV9 and TRBJ2-5; D tentatively reads TRBD1 or TRBD2 (5 bases each). The V gene lost 4 bases and the J gene lost 5 bases, with 15 bases spanning the gap. CDR1 is SGDLS, CDR2 YYNGEE, per germline. CDR3 size: 14 residues. CDR3: CASSPGRGEETQYF. In DNA, the CDR3 is TGTGCCAGCAGCCCCGGAAGGGGAGAGGAGACCCAGTACTTC.

The chain links TRBV24-1 to TRBJ1-5; D is unresolved. The germline CDR1 and CDR2 sequences are KGHDR and SFDVKD. The V end was cut by 5 bases, the J end by 0 bases, with 1 base between. The CDR3 extends over 12 amino acids. CDR3 sequence (DNA): TGTGCCACCAGTGCTAGCAATCAGCCCCAGCATTTT. Its protein product is CATSASNQPQHF.

The chain couples TRBV7-9 to TRBJ1-1, with TRBD1 matching 8 bases. This CDR3 region has 15 residues. Germline CDR1 and CDR2: SEHNR and FQNEAQ (reference sequence). V lost 5 bases to trimming and J lost 1 base; unmatched junction nucleotides: 6. CDR3 in amino acids: CASSTRQGPNTEAFF. CDR3 bases: TGTGCCAGCAGCACCCGACAGGGGCCGAACACTGAAGCTTTCTTT.

The chain is built from TRBV24-1 and TRBJ1-1, with D possibly being TRBD1 (5 bases). This CDR3 is 12 amino acids long. Germline lookup yields CDR1 KGHDR and CDR2 SFDVKD. V lost 3 bases to trimming and J lost 7 bases, with 8 bases between them. The CDR3 DNA is TGTGCCACCAGTGATCAGGGAATTGAAGCTTTCTTT. Its translation: CATSDQGIEAFF.

This clone was detected only once. The CDR3 reads CASSLGEGVEAFF. Written as DNA, the CDR3 is TGTGCCAGCAGTCTCGGAGAGGGGGTAGAAGCTTTCTTT. The rearrangement joins TRBV6-5 to TRBJ1-1; D might be TRBD1 (6 bases). From germline, CDR1 is MNHEY and CDR2 SVGAGI. The CDR3 loop spans 13 amino acids. The germline V and J ends were trimmed by 5 bases and 8 bases, with 15 bases remaining between them.

The chain combines TRBV5-1 with TRBJ2-1, with 8 bases fitting TRBD1. The CDR3 has 16 amino acids. Germline values: CDR1 SGHRS, CDR2 YFSETQ. V lost 4 bases to trimming and J lost 0 bases; unmatched junction nucleotides: 6. The CDR3 protein is CASSPWTGSSYNEQFF. CDR3 nucleotides: TGCGCCAGCAGCCCCTGGACAGGGAGCTCCTACAATGAGCAGTTCTTC.

The chain recombines TRBV29-1 with TRBJ2-1, with 7 positions matching TRBD2. The CDR3 length is 14 residues. The J segment lost 3 bases and the V segment lost 2 bases, leaving 4 bases of the junction unmatched. Germline V gene sequence: CDR1 SQVTM, CDR2 ANQGSEA. The CDR3 is CSVERPSGYNEQFF. CDR3 bases: TGCAGCGTTGAAAGGCCTAGCGGCTACAATGAGCAGTTCTTC.

This chain uses TRBV3-1 (or the pseudogene TRBV3-2) with TRBJ1-1; no clear D. The germline V and J ends were trimmed by 3 bases and 4 bases, with 9 bases remaining between them. The CDR3 runs to 13 residues. Germline V lookup: CDR1 LGHDT, CDR2 YNNKEL (reference sequence). The CDR3 sequence: CASSQTTVTEAFF. The CDR3 nucleotides read TGTGCCAGCAGCCAGACCACAGTCACTGAAGCTTTCTTT.

The J gene is TRBJ1-1, the V gene TRBV6-5, with D uncertain. The CDR3 length is 15 residues. V lost 4 bases, J lost 5 bases, and 17 bases lay in between. In germline, CDR1 is MNHEY, CDR2 SVGAGI. CDR3 sequence reads: CASSLGGIMGTEAFF. The CDR3 DNA sequence: TGTGCCAGCAGTTTGGGAGGGATTATGGGGACTGAAGCTTTCTTT.

This chain joins TRBV7-9 and TRBJ2-3; TRBD2 matches at 8 bases. V shed 7 bases and J 4 bases; nucleotides not matched to a gene: 13. CDR1 and CDR2 from the germline V gene are SEHNR and FQNEAQ (reference sequence). The CDR3 extends over 16 amino acids. CDR3 bases: TGTGCCAGCACCAAAACTGCGAGCGGGAGAGCAGATACGCAGTATTTT. Translation: CASTKTASGRADTQYF.

The chain has TRBV27 and TRBJ2-1, with 10 positions matching TRBD2. CDR3 length: 16 amino acids. Trimming took 7 bases from V and 3 from J; bases not matched to a gene: 9. Germline V gene sequence: CDR1 MNHEY, CDR2 SMNVEV (reference sequence). CDR3 bases: TGTGCCAGCAAAGGGCTAGCGGGAGTTGGCTACAATGAGCAGTTCTTC. Residues: CASKGLAGVGYNEQFF.

This clone was observed a handful of times. The chain carries TRBV10-1 and TRBJ2-7; D gene ambiguous. CDR1 is WNHNN and CDR2 is SYGVQD in the germline V gene (reference sequence). The germline V and J ends were trimmed by 3 bases and 0 bases, with 9 bases remaining between them. The CDR3 has 14 residues. In DNA form, the CDR3 reads TGCGCCAGCAGTGACCCGGAAAGCTCCTACGAGCAGTACTTC. This gives the protein CASSDPESSYEQYF.

V and J are TRBV14 and TRBJ2-6, with 11 positions matching TRBD1. The V and J ends lost 4 bases and 4 bases, in that order; junction bases with no gene match: 9. The CDR3 extends over 18 amino acids. Germline CDR1 SGHDN, CDR2 FVKESK. CDR3 sequence (DNA): TGTGCCAGCAGCCTGGACAGGGGGCAGACTCCGGGGGCCAACGTCCTGACTTTC. It specifies CASSLDRGQTPGANVLTF.

The chain links TRBV9 to TRBJ1-2; TRBD1 matches at 10 bases. The length of the CDR3 is 16 residues. The germline CDR1 and CDR2 sequences are SGDLS and YYNGEE. The junction had 3 bases not matched to a gene; V was cut back by 0 bases and J by 1 base. The CDR3 DNA follows: TGTGCCAGCAGCGTAGATGGGACAGGGGATAACTATGGCTACACCTTC. It is translated as CASSVDGTGDNYGYTF.

The CDR3 loop reads CASSSFNEQFF. As DNA, the CDR3 is TGTGCCAGCAGTTCTTTCAATGAGCAGTTCTTC. The chain couples TRBV28 to TRBJ2-1; no firm D call. Trimming pared 4 bases from V and 6 bases from J, leaving 4 bases between. The CDR3 is 11 residues long. CDR1 is MDHEN, CDR2 SYDVKM, per germline.

The rearrangement links TRBV6-1 to TRBJ2-5, with D possibly called TRBD1 or TRBD2 (5 bases each). The CDR3 loop spans 19 amino acids. V was clipped by 1 base and J by 5 bases, with 26 bases between them. Germline-derived CDR1 and CDR2 are MNHNS and SASEGT. The CDR3 region is CASSEERDRWATGRETQYF. Here the CDR3 DNA reads TGTGCCAGCAGTGAAGAGAGGGACCGTTGGGCGACCGGTCGGGAGACCCAGTACTTC.

The rearrangement uses TRBV5-5 and TRBJ1-2; possible D gene TRBD1, 5 bases. Deletions cut 4 bases from V and 1 base from J, with 14 bases between. CDR3 length: 15 residues. From germline, CDR1 is SGHKS and CDR2 YYEKEE (reference sequence). Here the CDR3 reads CASSVGQGLNYGYTF. CDR3 nucleotides: TGTGCCAGCAGCGTGGGCCAGGGACTTAACTATGGCTACACCTTC.

This clone has a single count. The V gene is TRBV19, the J gene TRBJ1-4; the D gene is possibly TRBD1 (6 bases). This CDR3 is 14 amino acids long. V lost 3 bases and J 5 bases, leaving 10 bases between the germline ends. The germline V gene has CDR1 LNHDA and CDR2 SQIVND (reference sequence). The CDR3 loop is CASSIPGANEKLFF. The DNA for the CDR3 is TGTGCCAGTAGTATCCCGGGGGCAAATGAAAAACTGTTTTTT.

The rearrangement joins TRBV28 to TRBJ2-7, with D tentatively TRBD1 (5 bases). The V gene lost 7 bases and the J gene lost 1 base, with 8 bases spanning the gap. This CDR3 is 12 amino acids long. Looked up from germline, CDR1 is MDHEN and CDR2 is SYDVKM. CDR3 sequence (DNA): TGTGCCAGCACCCAGGGATCCTACGAGCAGTACTTC. Its translation is CASTQGSYEQYF.

This sequence joins TRBV28 and TRBJ2-7; D ambiguous. Germline-derived CDR1 and CDR2 are MDHEN and SYDVKM. The CDR3 consists of 12 residues. V dropped 5 bases and J dropped 2 bases, with 7 bases sitting between them. The CDR3 sequence: CASSIPPYEQYF. Here the CDR3 DNA reads TGTGCCAGCAGTATCCCACCCTACGAGCAGTACTTC.

This clone occurred a few times. The V gene is TRBV4-1, the J gene TRBJ2-7; 7 bases are shared with TRBD2. The CDR3 consists of 15 residues. The germline V gene encodes CDR1 MGHRA and CDR2 YSYEKL. After removal of 4 bases from V and 5 bases from J, the junction contained 11 bases not matched to a gene. The CDR3 loop is CASSLGEGSSDEQYF. The DNA for the CDR3 is TGCGCCAGCAGCCTTGGGGAGGGGAGTTCGGACGAGCAGTACTTC.

The chain joins TRBV2 to TRBJ1-5, with a possible D match to TRBD1 (6 bases). Looked up from germline, CDR1 is SNHLY and CDR2 is FYNNEI. V lost 1 base and J lost 1, with 14 bases in between. The CDR3 runs to 17 residues. The CDR3: CASSEEDSTLSNQPQHF. The DNA of the CDR3 is TGTGCCAGCAGTGAAGAGGACAGCACACTAAGCAATCAGCCCCAGCATTTT.

J is TRBJ2-1 and V is TRBV5-1, with 7 nucleotides matching TRBD1. Germline V gives CDR1 SGHRS, CDR2 YFSETQ. Trimming at V came to 5 bases and at J to 8 bases, leaving 4 bases not matched to a gene. The CDR3 sequence is 12 residues long. The CDR3 bases are TGCGCCAGCAGTCGACAGGGAGATGAGCAGTTCTTC. Its translation: CASSRQGDEQFF.

The genes are TRBV6-1 and TRBJ2-7; D may be TRBD1 (5 bases). Germline CDR1 reads MNHNS; CDR2 reads SASEGT. The CDR3 has 16 residues. V gave up 0 bases and J gave up 3 bases, with 15 bases separating them. CDR3 nucleotide sequence: TGTGCCAGCAGTGAAGCAAAGGCTAGGGGTTACTACGAGCAGTACTTC. Translation: CASSEAKARGYYEQYF.

This clone was seen a handful of times. The chain carries TRBV7-9 and TRBJ2-2; D gene unclear. Trimming removed 5 bases at V and 1 base at J, with 11 bases between. There are 15 residues in the CDR3. The V gene's germline CDR1 is SEHNR and CDR2 FQNEAQ (reference sequence). The CDR3 is CASSPLDGNTGELFF. The DNA of the CDR3 is TGTGCCAGCAGCCCTCTGGACGGGAACACCGGGGAGCTGTTTTTT.